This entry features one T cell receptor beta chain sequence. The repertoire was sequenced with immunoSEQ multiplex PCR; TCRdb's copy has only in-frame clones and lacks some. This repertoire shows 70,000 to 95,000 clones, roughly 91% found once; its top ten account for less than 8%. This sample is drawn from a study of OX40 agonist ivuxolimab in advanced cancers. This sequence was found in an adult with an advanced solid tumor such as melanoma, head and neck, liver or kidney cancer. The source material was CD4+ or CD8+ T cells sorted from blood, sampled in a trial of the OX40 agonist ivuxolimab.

The CDR3 DNA reads as TGTGCCAGCTTAAGACAGGGGGCTTACTATGGCTACACCTTC. It specifies CASLRQGAYYGYTF. This chain joins TRBV28 and TRBJ1-2; 10 bases map to TRBD1. Per the germline V gene, CDR1 is MDHEN and CDR2 is SYDVKM. The trim removed 8 bases at V and 3 bases at J, leaving 6 bases unmatched. The CDR3 is made up of 14 amino acids.